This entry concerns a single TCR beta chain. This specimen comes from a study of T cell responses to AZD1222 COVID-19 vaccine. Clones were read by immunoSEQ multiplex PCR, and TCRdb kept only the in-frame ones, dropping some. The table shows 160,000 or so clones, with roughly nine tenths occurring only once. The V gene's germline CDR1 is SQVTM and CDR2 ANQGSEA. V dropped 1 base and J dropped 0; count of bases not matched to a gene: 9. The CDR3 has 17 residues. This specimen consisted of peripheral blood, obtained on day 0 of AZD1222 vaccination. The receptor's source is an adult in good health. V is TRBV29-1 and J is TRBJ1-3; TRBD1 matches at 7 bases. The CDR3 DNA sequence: TGCAGCGTTGAAGGGCTCGCCGACAGGGTCTCTGGAAACACCATATATTTT. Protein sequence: CSVEGLADRVSGNTIYF.